This T cell receptor beta chain was sequenced in a study of post-analysis software for immune sequencing data. Turning to the study itself: Relapsing-remitting, secondary progressive and progressive-relapsing forms of multiple sclerosis all featured among disease courses.

The study, taken as a whole, reports: Normalized Chao1 diversity was significantly reduced in patients versus controls. Included in a set of roughly five TRBV segments more frequent in patients than controls were TRBV5-6, TRBV5-1 and TRBV20-1. Batch-matched samples strongly co-clustered by F measure.

V lost 2 bases and J 6 bases, leaving 14 bases between the germline ends. CDR3 length: 14 residues. From germline, CDR1 is ENHRY and CDR2 SYGVKD. Notes on this clonotype: As yet, its antigen is unknown.

Prepared TCR beta cDNA libraries contained unique molecular identifiers. Once roughly 1 to 11 million T cells were used, roughly 490,000 cDNA molecules resulted. Each CDR3 protein is one row after TCRdb ran MiXCR on the PCR reads. The sample lists 600,000 to 750,000 distinct CDR3 sequences, more than 50% seen once, with approximately 10% in the top ten. The chain couples TRBV10-3 to TRBJ2-7, with D tentatively TRBD2 (5 bases). Sequenced: blood. The sequence derives from a girl aged 2 to 10 with multiple sclerosis. In nucleotides, the CDR3 is TGTGCCATCAGTGAGGTGTCGATGGACTCCGAGCAGTACTTC. Translated: CAISEVSMDSEQYF.